A single sample gave rise to the 9 T cell receptor beta chains below, sequenced in a study of T cell responses to AZD1222 COVID-19 vaccine. This table comes from immunoSEQ multiplex PCR, and its TCRdb copy is limited to in-frame clones, with some not included. The table has 140,000 to 150,000 clones, more than 85% seen once; the top ten hold more than 3%. Specimen: peripheral blood, collected on day 0 of AZD1222 vaccination. The receptors come from an adult in good health.

This chain connects TRBV28 to TRBJ2-1; D gene unclear. The CDR3 is 10 amino acids. V lost 3 bases, J lost 9 bases, and 3 bases lay in between. Germline V gene sequence: CDR1 MDHEN, CDR2 SYDVKM. The DNA for the CDR3 is TGTGCCAGCAGTTTCAGTGAGCAGTTCTTC. Translating it yields CASSFSEQFF.

The rearrangement uses TRBV7-9 and TRBJ1-2; tentative D call: TRBD1 (5 bases). The V gene's germline CDR1 is SEHNR and CDR2 FQNEAQ (reference sequence). The CDR3 runs 14 residues. V was trimmed by 2 bases and J by 5 bases, leaving 12 bases between them. The CDR3, as DNA: TGTGCCAGCAGCTTATCGGCAGGGCGTTATGGCTACACCTTC. Translated: CASSLSAGRYGYTF.

CDR3 sequence: CSASTGGLAYEQYF. In DNA, the CDR3 is TGCAGTGCTAGTACAGGGGGGCTTGCCTACGAGCAGTACTTC. The genes are TRBV20-1 and TRBJ2-7, with 8 bases matching TRBD1. Germline V CDR1 and CDR2: DFQATT, SNEGSKA (reference sequence). Trimming took 3 bases from V and 2 from J; bases not matched to a gene: 6. This CDR3 is 14 amino acids long.

The chain employs TRBV28 and TRBJ2-3, with D hard to call. There are 12 residues in the CDR3. V was trimmed by 5 bases and J by 2 bases, leaving 5 bases between them. Germline V lookup: CDR1 MDHEN, CDR2 SYDVKM. CDR3: CASSPDTDTQYF. CDR3 nucleotide sequence: TGTGCCAGCAGTCCGGACACAGATACGCAGTATTTT. Together with reference TRBV28 and TRBJ2-3, the CDR3 gives the full variable domain: DVKVTQSSRYLVKRTGEKVFLECVQDMDHENMFWYRQDPGLGLRLIYFSYDVKMKEKGDIPEGYSVSREKKERFSLILESASTNQTSMYLCASSPDTDTQYFGPGTRLTVL.

The chain recombines TRBV3-1 (or the pseudogene TRBV3-2) with TRBJ1-2; 8 nucleotides align to TRBD1. CDR1 LGHDT and CDR2 YNNKEL come from the germline V gene (reference sequence). The CDR3 is 14 amino acids. Trimming took 2 bases from V and 2 from J; bases not matched to a gene: 1. CDR3 DNA: TGTGCCAGCAGCCAAAGGACAGGGAACTATGGCTACACCTTC. Its protein product is CASSQRTGNYGYTF.

CDR3 nucleotides: TGTGCCAGCAGCTCGGTTGGGAGCGGGAGGGCCGGGTATGAGCAGTTCTTC. The encoded protein is CASSSVGSGRAGYEQFF. This chain joins TRBV7-3 and TRBJ2-1, with 10 bases identical to TRBD2. The CDR3 totals 17 residues. Germline-derived CDR1 and CDR2 are SGHTA and FQGTGA. V was pared by 4 bases and J by 8 bases, with 14 bases of the junction left unmatched.

The CDR3 protein is CASSLAGTTYEQYF. CDR3 nucleotides: TGTGCCAGCAGCTTGGCCGGGACTACCTACGAGCAGTACTTC. The chain couples TRBV5-4 to TRBJ2-7, with TRBD2 matching 7 bases. V shed 0 bases and J 2 bases; nucleotides not matched to a gene: 2. Germline V gene data show CDR1 as SGHNT and CDR2 as YYREEE (reference sequence). The CDR3 loop spans 14 amino acids.

The J gene is TRBJ2-5, the V gene TRBV27; D is uncertain. Germline CDR1 is MNHEY and CDR2 is SMNVEV (reference sequence). CDR3 length equals 12 residues. V gave up 4 bases and J gave up 3 bases, with 6 bases separating them. CDR3 coding DNA: TGTGCCAGCAGTTCCGGAAAAGAGACCCAGTACTTC. Its protein is CASSSGKETQYF.

The chain couples TRBV18 to TRBJ1-1, with D uncertain. The CDR3 has 13 amino acids. Trimming pared 3 bases from V and 1 base from J, leaving 6 bases between. Germline CDR1 is KGHSH and CDR2 is LQKENI. CDR3 sequence reads: CASSPLGNTEAFF. The CDR3, as DNA: TGTGCCAGCTCACCCCTCGGGAACACTGAAGCTTTCTTT.